This T cell receptor beta chain was captured by sequencing in a study of monozygotic twins with inflammatory bowel disease. CDR1 MNHEY and CDR2 SMNVEV come from the germline V gene (reference sequence). There are 16 residues in the CDR3. In regard to this clonotype: Antigen unknown.

General study results and limits: TCRbeta inverse Simpson diversity was decreased in IBD patients versus healthy co-twins.

Molecular identifiers with 6-nucleotide sample barcodes were added during cDNA synthesis via template switching. TCRdb re-called the 5' RACE reads and catalogs CDR3 proteins one per entry, DNA excluded. Recorded for this sample: around 370,000 distinct CDR3 sequences. This receptor was identified in a human donor with ulcerative colitis or Crohn's disease, or a healthy co-twin of an affected twin (not recorded which). The gene calls are TRBV27 and TRBJ2-5; the TCRdb D gene call, TRBD1, has no DNA to confirm it. Sequencing used blood. The chain's CDR3 is CASSLRGGAFPETQYF.